Shown below are 22 T cell receptor beta chains from a single sample sequenced in a study of blood T cell repertoires in COVID-19. TCRdb's table, derived via immunoSEQ multiplex PCR, lists solely in-frame clones and lacks some. The table includes roughly 200,000 clones, about 83% detected once. The sequencing sample was made of PBMCs or T cells enriched from blood (not recorded which). The receptor source for this set is a woman aged 30 to 39 who had been exposed to COVID-19.

This clone was seen a few times. CDR3 region: CASSQETGEWEKLFF. Here the CDR3 DNA reads TGTGCCAGCAGCCAAGAGACAGGGGAATGGGAAAAACTGTTTTTT. The chain uses TRBV14 and TRBJ1-4; 8 bases agree with TRBD1. The CDR3 has 15 residues. Germline V gene data show CDR1 as SGHDN and CDR2 as FVKESK. V trimming: 0 bases; J trimming: 8 bases; junction bases outside the gene matches: 5.

This clone was counted a few times. This chain uses TRBV12-5 with TRBJ1-1, with 8 bases that match TRBD1. This CDR3 region has 15 residues. CDR1 LGHNT and CDR2 FRNRAP come from the germline V gene. Trimming took 4 bases from V and 4 from J; bases not matched to a gene: 8. This CDR3 is CASGWTKDRATEAFF. The CDR3 nucleotides read TGTGCTAGTGGTTGGACCAAGGACAGGGCCACTGAAGCTTTCTTT.

V gene TRBV10-3 combines with J gene TRBJ2-2; 9 nucleotides align to TRBD1. V shed 6 bases, J shed 3 bases, and the junction held 2 bases outside the gene matches. From germline, CDR1 is ENHRY and CDR2 SYGVKD. The CDR3 covers 14 residues. Here the CDR3 reads CAIRTGGDTGELFF. CDR3 DNA sequence: TGTGCCATCAGGACAGGGGGTGACACCGGGGAGCTGTTTTTT.

V gene TRBV12-3 or TRBV12-4 combines with J gene TRBJ1-2, with D unresolved. The CDR3 is made up of 13 amino acids. V lost 2 bases and J 7 bases, leaving 11 bases between the germline ends. As DNA, the CDR3 is TGTGCCAGCAGTTTATCGCCACCGAGTGGCTACACCTTC. It codes for CASSLSPPSGYTF.

V gene TRBV7-8 combines with J gene TRBJ1-4; D might be TRBD1 (6 bases). This CDR3 spans 15 amino acids. The germline CDR1 and CDR2 sequences are SGHVS and FQNEAQ. Trimming shortened V by 5 bases and J by 5 bases, and 15 bases separated the two germline ends. The CDR3 protein is CASSRTRTANEKLFF. The CDR3 coding sequence is TGTGCCAGCAGCCGTACCCGGACAGCAAATGAAAAACTGTTTTTT. Variable domain in full (rest from reference TRBV7-8 and TRBJ1-4): GAGVSQSPRYKVAKRGQDVALRCDPISGHVSLFWYQQALGQGPEFLTYFQNEAQLDKSGLPSDRFFAERPEGSVSTLKIQRTQQEDSAVYLCASSRTRTANEKLFFGSGTQLSVL.

J is TRBJ1-3 and V is TRBV30, with D possibly being TRBD1 (5 bases). Between the trimmed V and J ends, which lost 5 bases and 2 bases, there was a span of 10 bases. This CDR3 region has 13 residues. Germline V gene data show CDR1 as GTSNPN and CDR2 as SVGIG (reference sequence). The CDR3 region has the DNA TGTGCCTGGGATGCAGGGACTGGAAACACCATATATTTT. It is translated as CAWDAGTGNTIYF.

V is TRBV27 and J is TRBJ1-3, with 9 bases that match TRBD1. Germline V CDR1 and CDR2: MNHEY, SMNVEV (reference sequence). There are 13 residues in the CDR3. The junction had 5 bases not matched to a gene; V was cut back by 6 bases and J by 8 bases. The CDR3 DNA reads TGTGCCAGCAGAGGACAGGGGTTGGACACCATATATTTT. This codes for CASRGQGLDTIYF.

This chain uses TRBV2 with TRBJ1-4, with 7 bases lining up with TRBD1. V lost 6 bases to trimming and J lost 0 bases; unmatched junction nucleotides: 4. The CDR3 loop spans 15 amino acids. From germline, CDR1 is SNHLY and CDR2 FYNNEI. CDR3 amino acids: CASRRQGPTNEKLFF. DNA of the CDR3: TGTGCCAGCAGGCGACAGGGCCCAACTAATGAAAAACTGTTTTTT.

The V gene is TRBV3-1 (or the pseudogene TRBV3-2), the J gene TRBJ2-7, with TRBD1 matching over 7 bases. The CDR3 sequence is 15 residues long. V lost 2 bases and J lost 5; bases outside the gene matches: 9. The germline V gene has CDR1 LGHDT and CDR2 YNNKEL (reference sequence). The CDR3 DNA sequence: TGTGCCAGCAGCCAAATAAACAGGGGATTTCACGAGCAGTACTTC. Its protein product is CASSQINRGFHEQYF.

The chain employs TRBV3-1 (or the pseudogene TRBV3-2) and TRBJ1-6, with 8 bases that match TRBD1. This CDR3 spans 17 amino acids. V dropped 1 base and J dropped 7; count of bases not matched to a gene: 9. CDR1 is LGHDT, CDR2 YNNKEL, per germline (reference sequence). Written as DNA, the CDR3 is TGTGCCAGCAGCCAAGTAGCGATGACAGGGGAGAATTCACCCCTCCACTTT. Residues: CASSQVAMTGENSPLHF.

This chain uses TRBV5-1 with TRBJ2-1, with TRBD1 matching 7 bases. Germline loops: CDR1 SGHRS, CDR2 YFSETQ. Trimming took 4 bases from V and 3 from J; bases not matched to a gene: 4. This CDR3 spans 14 amino acids. The CDR3 region is CASSLGTDYNEQFF. DNA for the CDR3: TGCGCCAGCAGCCTCGGGACAGACTACAATGAGCAGTTCTTC.

The chain combines TRBV9 with TRBJ2-2, with 7 bases identical to TRBD2. The V segment lost 1 base and the J segment 3 bases; nucleotides outside the gene matches: 9. The germline CDR1 and CDR2 sequences are SGDLS and YYNGEE. The CDR3 is 17 residues long. DNA for the CDR3: TGTGCCAGCAGCGTAAGATCCCGGGGGGACTACACCGGGGAGCTGTTTTTT. It codes for CASSVRSRGDYTGELFF.

This chain uses TRBV9 with TRBJ2-2; 12 nucleotides agree with TRBD1. This CDR3 comprises 17 residues. The V and J ends lost 4 bases and 2 bases, in that order; junction bases with no gene match: 6. In germline, CDR1 is SGDLS, CDR2 YYNGEE. The DNA for the CDR3 is TGTGCCAGCAGCTTTGGGACAGGGGGCGCAAACACCGGGGAGCTGTTTTTT. Translated: CASSFGTGGANTGELFF.

The sample holds one count of this clone. This chain connects TRBV13 to TRBJ1-1; D is ambiguous. V was pared by 3 bases and J by 6 bases, with 8 bases between. CDR1 is PRHDT and CDR2 is FYEKMQ in the germline V gene (reference sequence). This CDR3 has 12 residues. CDR3 sequence: CASSLEGAEAFF. The CDR3 DNA is TGTGCCAGCAGCTTGGAGGGCGCTGAAGCTTTCTTT.

The chain combines TRBV19 with TRBJ2-3; 11 nucleotides align to TRBD2. V lost 5 bases to trimming and J lost 2 bases; unmatched junction nucleotides: 15. Germline V gives CDR1 LNHDA, CDR2 SQIVND (reference sequence). The CDR3 is 19 residues long. The CDR3 here is CASSYSSPRLAGYTDTQYF. In nucleotides, the CDR3 is TGTGCCAGTAGTTACTCGAGCCCGAGACTAGCGGGGTACACAGATACGCAGTATTTT.

This chain uses TRBV9 with TRBJ2-6; D ambiguous. The CDR3 has 15 residues. The V end lost 2 bases, the J end lost 0 bases, and 6 bases lay between the germline ends. The germline CDR1 and CDR2 sequences are SGDLS and YYNGEE. This chain's CDR3 is CASSVRSSGANVLTF. As DNA, the CDR3 is TGTGCCAGCAGCGTCAGGTCCTCTGGGGCCAACGTCCTGACTTTC.

Notes on this clone: The same CDR3 is also encoded by other DNA sequences in this sample. This chain joins TRBV5-1 and TRBJ1-6, with 7 bases that match TRBD1. V was pared by 2 bases and J by 7 bases, with 6 bases of the junction left unmatched. Germline lookup yields CDR1 SGHRS and CDR2 YFSETQ. This CDR3 has 15 residues. DNA for the CDR3: TGCGCCAGCAGCTTAGACACAGGGGTCAATTCACCCCTCCACTTT. Residues: CASSLDTGVNSPLHF.

The rearrangement links TRBV2 to TRBJ1-2; D uncertain. The CDR3 runs to 13 residues. V shed 8 bases and J shed 8 bases, with 18 bases lying between them. In germline, CDR1 is SNHLY, CDR2 FYNNEI. CDR3 coding DNA: TGTGCCAGCGCCCCCTCCTGGGAGGCCGGCTACACCTTC. Translated, it gives CASAPSWEAGYTF.

V is TRBV10-3 and J is TRBJ1-1, with 8 nucleotides matching TRBD1. Germline loops: CDR1 ENHRY, CDR2 SYGVKD. The CDR3 covers 12 residues. With 7 bases clipped from V and 5 bases from J, the junction kept 3 bases outside the gene matches. In DNA, the CDR3 is TGTGCCATCAAGGACAGGGAGACTGAAGCTTTCTTT. The encoded protein is CAIKDRETEAFF.

CDR3 sequence reads: CAWSVRGNTEAFF. CDR3 coding DNA: TGTGCCTGGAGTGTACGGGGGAACACTGAAGCTTTCTTT. This sequence joins TRBV30 and TRBJ1-1; D uncertain. Trimming removed 0 bases at V and 1 base at J, with 6 bases between. The CDR3 consists of 13 residues. The germline CDR1 and CDR2 sequences are GTSNPN and SVGIG (reference sequence). The full variable domain, with the rest looked up from reference TRBV30 and TRBJ1-1, is SQTIHQWPATLVQPVGSPLSLECTVEGTSNPNLYWYRQAAGRGLQLLFYSVGIGQISSEVPQNLSASRPQDRQFILSSKKLLLSDSGFYLCAWSVRGNTEAFFGQGTRLTVV.

The chain employs TRBV7-6 and TRBJ1-5, with D unresolved. Germline CDR1 reads SGHVS; CDR2 reads FNYEAQ. With 5 bases removed from V and 4 bases from J, the gap between germline ends came to 9 bases. The CDR3 runs 13 residues. DNA for the CDR3: TGTGCCAGCAGCCCCCAGCGGAATCAGCCCCAGCATTTT. As protein: CASSPQRNQPQHF.

This clone was found once. The CDR3 coding sequence is TGTGCCAGCACCCACGGGGTTACGCAGTATTTT. Translated, it gives CASTHGVTQYF. The V and J genes are TRBV3-1 (or the pseudogene TRBV3-2) and TRBJ2-3; tentatively, D is TRBD2 (5 bases). Germline loops: CDR1 LGHDT, CDR2 YNNKEL (reference sequence). With 7 bases removed from V and 8 bases from J, the gap between germline ends came to 10 bases. The CDR3 consists of 11 residues.